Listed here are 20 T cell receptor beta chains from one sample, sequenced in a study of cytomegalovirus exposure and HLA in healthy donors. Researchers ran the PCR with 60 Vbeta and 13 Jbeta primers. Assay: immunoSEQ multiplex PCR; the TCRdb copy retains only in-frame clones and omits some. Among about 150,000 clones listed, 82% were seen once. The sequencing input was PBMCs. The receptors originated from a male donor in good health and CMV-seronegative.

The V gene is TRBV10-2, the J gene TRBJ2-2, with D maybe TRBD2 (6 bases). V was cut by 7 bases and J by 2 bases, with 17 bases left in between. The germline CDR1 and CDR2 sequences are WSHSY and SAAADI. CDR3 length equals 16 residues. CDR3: CASTLLDGSNTGELFF. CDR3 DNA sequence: TGCGCCAGCACTTTATTGGACGGGAGTAACACCGGGGAGCTGTTTTTT.

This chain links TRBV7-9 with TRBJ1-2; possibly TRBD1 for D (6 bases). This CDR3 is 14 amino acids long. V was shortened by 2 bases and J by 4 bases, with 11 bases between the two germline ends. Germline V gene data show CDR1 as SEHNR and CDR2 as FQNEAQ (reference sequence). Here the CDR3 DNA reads TGTGCCAGCAGCTTAAAACAGGGACCCTATGGCTACACCTTC. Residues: CASSLKQGPYGYTF.

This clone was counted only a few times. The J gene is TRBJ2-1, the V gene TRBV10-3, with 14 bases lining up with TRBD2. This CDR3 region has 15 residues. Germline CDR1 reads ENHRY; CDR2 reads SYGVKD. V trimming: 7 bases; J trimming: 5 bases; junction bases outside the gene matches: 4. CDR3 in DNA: TGTGCCATCACCGCGGGACTAGCGGGGGACAATGAGCAGTTCTTC. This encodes CAITAGLAGDNEQFF.

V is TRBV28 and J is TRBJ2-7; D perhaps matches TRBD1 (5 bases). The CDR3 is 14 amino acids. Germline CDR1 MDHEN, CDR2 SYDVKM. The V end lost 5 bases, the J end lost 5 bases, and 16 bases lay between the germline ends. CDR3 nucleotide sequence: TGTGCCAGCAGTCCCACAGGACGGCTCGACGAGCAGTACTTC. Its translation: CASSPTGRLDEQYF.

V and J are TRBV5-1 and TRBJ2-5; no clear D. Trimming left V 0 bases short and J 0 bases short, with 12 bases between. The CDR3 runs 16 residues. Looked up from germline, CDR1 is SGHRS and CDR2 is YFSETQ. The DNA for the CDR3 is TGCGCCAGCAGCTTGGATACTGACAAGTACCAAGAGACCCAGTACTTC. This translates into CASSLDTDKYQETQYF.

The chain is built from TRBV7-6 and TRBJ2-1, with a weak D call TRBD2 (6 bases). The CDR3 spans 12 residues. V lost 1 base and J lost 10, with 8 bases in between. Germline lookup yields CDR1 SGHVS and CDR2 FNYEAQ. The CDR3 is CASSLVGGEQFF. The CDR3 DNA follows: TGTGCCAGCAGCTTAGTTGGGGGGGAGCAGTTCTTC.

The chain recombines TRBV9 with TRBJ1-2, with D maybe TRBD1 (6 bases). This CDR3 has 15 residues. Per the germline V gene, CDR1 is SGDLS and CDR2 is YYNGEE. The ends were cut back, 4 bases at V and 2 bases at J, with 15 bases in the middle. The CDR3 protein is CASSLALTGNYGYTF. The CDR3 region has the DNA TGTGCCAGCAGCCTAGCGTTAACAGGGAACTATGGCTACACCTTC.

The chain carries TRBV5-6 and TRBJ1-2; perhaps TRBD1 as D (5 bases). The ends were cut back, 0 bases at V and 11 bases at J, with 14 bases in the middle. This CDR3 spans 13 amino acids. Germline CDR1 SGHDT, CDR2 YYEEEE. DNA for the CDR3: TGTGCCAGCAGCTTGGAGCAGGGAGGGTTTTACACCTTC. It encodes CASSLEQGGFYTF.

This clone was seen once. CDR3 DNA: TGCAGCGTTGAGAAAGACACGTATGGCTACACCTTC. This sequence encodes CSVEKDTYGYTF. The gene calls are TRBV29-1 and TRBJ1-2; D unresolved. In germline, CDR1 is SQVTM, CDR2 ANQGSEA. V lost 3 bases to trimming and J lost 5 bases, with 10 bases between them. The CDR3 has 12 residues.

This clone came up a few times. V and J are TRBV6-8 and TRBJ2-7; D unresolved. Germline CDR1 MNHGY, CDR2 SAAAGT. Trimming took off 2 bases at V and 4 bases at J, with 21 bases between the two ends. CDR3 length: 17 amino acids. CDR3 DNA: TGTGCCAGCAGTTACGACCCTTGGCGGCCGTTATCATACGAGCAGTACTTC. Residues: CASSYDPWRPLSYEQYF.

The CDR3 loop reads CASSFRETLAETQYF. In nucleotides, the CDR3 is TGTGCCAGCAGTTTCCGGGAAACCCTGGCGGAGACCCAGTACTTC. This chain connects TRBV28 to TRBJ2-5; the D gene is possibly TRBD2 (5 bases). CDR3 length: 15 amino acids. CDR1 is MDHEN, CDR2 SYDVKM, per germline. V gave up 3 bases and J gave up 5 bases, with 16 bases separating them.

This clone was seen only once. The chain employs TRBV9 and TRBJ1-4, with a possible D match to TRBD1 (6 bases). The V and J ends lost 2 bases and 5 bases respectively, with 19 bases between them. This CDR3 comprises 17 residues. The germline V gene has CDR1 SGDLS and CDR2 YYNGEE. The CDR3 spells CASSVEGVGGTNEKLFF. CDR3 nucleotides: TGTGCCAGCAGCGTGGAGGGGGTCGGGGGGACCAATGAAAAACTGTTTTTT.

The CDR3 DNA reads as TGTGCCAGCTCACCACAAGACACCGCTGGCGGCTACACCTTC. Amino acids: CASSPQDTAGGYTF. This sequence joins TRBV18 and TRBJ1-2; unclear D gene. Germline CDR1 is KGHSH and CDR2 is LQKENI. This CDR3 region has 14 residues. The ends were cut back, 1 base at V and 8 bases at J, with 14 bases in the middle. The whole variable domain, remainder taken from reference TRBV18 and TRBJ1-2, is NAGVMQNPRHLVRRRGQEARLRCSPMKGHSHVYWYRQLPEEGLKFMVYLQKENIIDESGMPKERFSAEFPKEGPSILRIQQVVRGDSAAYFCASSPQDTAGGYTFGSGTRLTVV.

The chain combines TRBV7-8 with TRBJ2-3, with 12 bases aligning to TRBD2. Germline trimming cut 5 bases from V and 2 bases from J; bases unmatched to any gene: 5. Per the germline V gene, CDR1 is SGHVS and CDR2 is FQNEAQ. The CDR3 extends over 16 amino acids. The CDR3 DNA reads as TGTGCCAGCAGCAAGCGGACTAGCGGGGCCACAGATACGCAGTATTTT. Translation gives CASSKRTSGATDTQYF. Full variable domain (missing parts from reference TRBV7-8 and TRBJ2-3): GAGVSQSPRYKVAKRGQDVALRCDPISGHVSLFWYQQALGQGPEFLTYFQNEAQLDKSGLPSDRFFAERPEGSVSTLKIQRTQQEDSAVYLCASSKRTSGATDTQYFGPGTRLTVL.

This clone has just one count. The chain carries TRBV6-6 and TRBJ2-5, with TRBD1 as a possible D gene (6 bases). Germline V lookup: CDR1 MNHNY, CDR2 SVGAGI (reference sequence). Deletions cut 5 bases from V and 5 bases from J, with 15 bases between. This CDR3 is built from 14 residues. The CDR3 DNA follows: TGTGCCAGCAGTACCATACAGGGTATGGAGACCCAGTACTTC. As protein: CASSTIQGMETQYF.

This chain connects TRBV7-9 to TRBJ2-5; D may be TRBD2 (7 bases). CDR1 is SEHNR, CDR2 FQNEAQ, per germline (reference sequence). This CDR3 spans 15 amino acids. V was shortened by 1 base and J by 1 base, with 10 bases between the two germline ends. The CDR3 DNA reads TGTGCCAGCAGCTTAGACGCGGGGGCCCAAGAGACCCAGTACTTC. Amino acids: CASSLDAGAQETQYF.

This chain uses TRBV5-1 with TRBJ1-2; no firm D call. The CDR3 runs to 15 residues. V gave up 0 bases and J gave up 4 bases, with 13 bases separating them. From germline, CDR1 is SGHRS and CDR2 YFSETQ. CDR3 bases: TGCGCCAGCAGCTTGGCCACTATCGCCGCCTATGGCTACACCTTC. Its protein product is CASSLATIAAYGYTF.

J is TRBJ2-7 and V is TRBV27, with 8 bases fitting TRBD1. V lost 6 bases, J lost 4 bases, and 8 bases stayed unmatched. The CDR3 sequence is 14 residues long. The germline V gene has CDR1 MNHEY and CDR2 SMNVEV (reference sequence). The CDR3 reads CASRSRGPRYEQYF. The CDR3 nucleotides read TGTGCCAGCAGAAGCAGGGGGCCAAGATACGAGCAGTACTTC.

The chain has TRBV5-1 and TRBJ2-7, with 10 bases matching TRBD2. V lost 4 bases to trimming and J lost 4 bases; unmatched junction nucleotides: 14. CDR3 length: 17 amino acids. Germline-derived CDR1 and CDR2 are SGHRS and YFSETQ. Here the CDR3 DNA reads TGCGCCAGCAGCCTGATACCCCAGCTAGCGGGAGTTTACGAGCAGTACTTC. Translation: CASSLIPQLAGVYEQYF.

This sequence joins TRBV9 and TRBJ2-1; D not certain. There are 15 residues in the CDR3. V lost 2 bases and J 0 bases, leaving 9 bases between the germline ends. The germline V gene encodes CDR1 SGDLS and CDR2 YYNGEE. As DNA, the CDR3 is TGTGCCAGCAGCGTCGAGGCTAACTCCTACAATGAGCAGTTCTTC. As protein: CASSVEANSYNEQFF.